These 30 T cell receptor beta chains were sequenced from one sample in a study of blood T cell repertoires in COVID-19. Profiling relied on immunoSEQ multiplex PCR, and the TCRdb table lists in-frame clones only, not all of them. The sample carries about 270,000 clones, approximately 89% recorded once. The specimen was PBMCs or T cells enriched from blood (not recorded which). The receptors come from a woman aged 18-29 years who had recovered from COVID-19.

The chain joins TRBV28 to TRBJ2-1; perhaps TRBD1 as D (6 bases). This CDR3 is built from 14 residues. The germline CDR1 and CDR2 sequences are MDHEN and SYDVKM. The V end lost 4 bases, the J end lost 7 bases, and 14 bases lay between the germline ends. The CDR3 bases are TGTGCCAGCAGTTCCACATTGGGGGCGAATGAGCAGTTCTTC. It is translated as CASSSTLGANEQFF.

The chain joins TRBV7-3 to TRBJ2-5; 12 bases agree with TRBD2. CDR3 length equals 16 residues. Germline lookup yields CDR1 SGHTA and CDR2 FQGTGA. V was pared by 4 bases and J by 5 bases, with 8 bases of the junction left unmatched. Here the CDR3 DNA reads TGTGCCAGCAGCTCGGGGACTAGCGGGTTGGCGGAGACCCAGTACTTC. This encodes CASSSGTSGLAETQYF.

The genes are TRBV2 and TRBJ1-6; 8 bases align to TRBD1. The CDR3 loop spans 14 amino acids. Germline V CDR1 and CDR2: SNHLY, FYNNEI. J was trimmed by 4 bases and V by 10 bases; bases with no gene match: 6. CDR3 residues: CATLDRGYNSPLHF. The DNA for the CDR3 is TGTGCCACACTAGACAGGGGATATAATTCACCCCTCCACTTT.

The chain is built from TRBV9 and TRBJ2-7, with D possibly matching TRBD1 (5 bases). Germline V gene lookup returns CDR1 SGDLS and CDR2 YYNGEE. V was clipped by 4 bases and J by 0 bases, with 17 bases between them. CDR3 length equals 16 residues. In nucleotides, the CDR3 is TGTGCCAGCAGCCTCCGCTTTGACAGTCTCTCCTACGAGCAGTACTTC. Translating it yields CASSLRFDSLSYEQYF.

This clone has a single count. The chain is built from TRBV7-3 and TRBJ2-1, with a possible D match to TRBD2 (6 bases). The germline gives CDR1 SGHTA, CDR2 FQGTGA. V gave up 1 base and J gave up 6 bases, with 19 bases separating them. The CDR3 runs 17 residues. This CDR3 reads CASSLNGGRGGGNEQFF. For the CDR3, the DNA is TGTGCCAGCAGCTTAAACGGTGGAAGGGGAGGTGGCAATGAGCAGTTCTTC. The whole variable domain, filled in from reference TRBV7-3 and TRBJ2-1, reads GAGVSQTPSNKVTEKGKYVELRCDPISGHTALYWYRQSLGQGPEFLIYFQGTGAADDSGLPNDRFFAVRPEGSVSTLKIQRTERGDSAVYLCASSLNGGRGGGNEQFFGPGTRLTVL.

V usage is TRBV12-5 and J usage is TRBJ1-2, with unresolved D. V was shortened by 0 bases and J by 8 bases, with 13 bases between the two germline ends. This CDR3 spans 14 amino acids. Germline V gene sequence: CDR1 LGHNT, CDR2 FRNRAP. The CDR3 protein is CASGLVGREGGYTF. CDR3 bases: TGTGCTAGTGGTTTGGTAGGGCGGGAAGGCGGCTACACCTTC.

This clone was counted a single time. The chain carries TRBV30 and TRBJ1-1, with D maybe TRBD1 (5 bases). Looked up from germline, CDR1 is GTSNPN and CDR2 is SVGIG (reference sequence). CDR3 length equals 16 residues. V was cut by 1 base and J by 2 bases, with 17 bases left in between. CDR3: CAWSGWGPGGNTEAFF. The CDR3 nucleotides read TGTGCCTGGAGTGGGTGGGGACCGGGGGGTAACACTGAAGCTTTCTTT.

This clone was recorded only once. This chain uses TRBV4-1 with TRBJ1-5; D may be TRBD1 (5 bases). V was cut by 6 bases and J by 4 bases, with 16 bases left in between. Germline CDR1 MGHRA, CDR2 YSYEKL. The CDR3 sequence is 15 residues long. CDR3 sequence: CASRATVRANQPQHF. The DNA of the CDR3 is TGCGCCAGCAGAGCGACTGTCAGGGCGAATCAGCCCCAGCATTTT.

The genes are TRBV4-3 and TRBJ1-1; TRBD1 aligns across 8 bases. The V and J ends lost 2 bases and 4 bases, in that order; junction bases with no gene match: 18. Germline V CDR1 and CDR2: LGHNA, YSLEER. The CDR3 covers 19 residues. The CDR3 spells CASSQQTLADRADITEAFF. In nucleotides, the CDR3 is TGCGCCAGCAGCCAACAAACTCTCGCGGACAGGGCGGATATCACTGAAGCTTTCTTT.

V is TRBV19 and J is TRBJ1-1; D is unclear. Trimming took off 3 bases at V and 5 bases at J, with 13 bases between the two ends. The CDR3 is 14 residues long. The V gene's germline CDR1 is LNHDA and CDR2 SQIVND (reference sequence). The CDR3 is CASSIGLRGTEAFF. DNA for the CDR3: TGTGCCAGTAGTATCGGACTCCGAGGGACTGAAGCTTTCTTT.

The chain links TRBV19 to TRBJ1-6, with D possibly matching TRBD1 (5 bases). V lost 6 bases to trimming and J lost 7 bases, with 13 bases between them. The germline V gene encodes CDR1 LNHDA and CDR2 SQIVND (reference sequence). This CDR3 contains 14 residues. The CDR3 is CASRTREGNSPLHF. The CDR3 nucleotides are TGTGCCAGTAGGACAAGGGAGGGGAATTCACCCCTCCACTTT.

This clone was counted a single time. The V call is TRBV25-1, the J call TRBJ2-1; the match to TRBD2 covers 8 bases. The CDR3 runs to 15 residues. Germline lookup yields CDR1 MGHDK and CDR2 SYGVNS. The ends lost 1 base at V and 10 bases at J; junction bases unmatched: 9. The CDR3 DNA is TGTGCCAGCAGTGAATTGGGCCCCCGGACTAGCGAGCAGTTCTTC. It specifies CASSELGPRTSEQFF.

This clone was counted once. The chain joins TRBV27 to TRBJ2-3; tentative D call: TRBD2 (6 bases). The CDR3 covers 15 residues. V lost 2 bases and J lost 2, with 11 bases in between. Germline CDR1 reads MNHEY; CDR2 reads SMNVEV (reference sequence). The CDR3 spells CASSLLAGLTDTQYF. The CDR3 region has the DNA TGTGCCAGCAGTTTACTTGCGGGACTCACAGATACGCAGTATTTT.

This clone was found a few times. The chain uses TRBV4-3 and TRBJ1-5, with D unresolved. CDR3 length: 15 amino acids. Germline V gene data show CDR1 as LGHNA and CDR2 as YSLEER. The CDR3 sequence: CAIGQQEVSNQPQHF. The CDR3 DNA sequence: TGCGCTATAGGGCAGCAGGAGGTAAGCAATCAGCCCCAGCATTTT.

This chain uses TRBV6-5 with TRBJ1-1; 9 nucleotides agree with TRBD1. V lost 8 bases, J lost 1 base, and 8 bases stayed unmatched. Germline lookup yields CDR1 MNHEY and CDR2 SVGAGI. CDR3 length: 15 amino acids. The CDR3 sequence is CASSNRGQGNTEAFF. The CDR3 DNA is TGTGCCAGCTCAAACCGGGGACAGGGGAACACTGAAGCTTTCTTT.

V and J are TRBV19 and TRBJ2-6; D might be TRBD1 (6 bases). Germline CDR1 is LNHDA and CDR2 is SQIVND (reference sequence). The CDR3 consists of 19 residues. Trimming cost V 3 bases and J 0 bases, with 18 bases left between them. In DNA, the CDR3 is TGTGCCAGTAGTATCCTCGGGACACCGAACCCCTCTGGGGCCAACGTCCTGACTTTC. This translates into CASSILGTPNPSGANVLTF.

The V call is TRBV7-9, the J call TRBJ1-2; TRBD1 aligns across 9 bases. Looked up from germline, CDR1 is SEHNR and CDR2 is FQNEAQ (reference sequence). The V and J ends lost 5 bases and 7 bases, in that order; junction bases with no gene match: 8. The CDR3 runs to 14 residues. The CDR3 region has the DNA TGTGCCAGCAGCCGTACAGGGGGCCTCGGTGGCTACACCTTC. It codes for CASSRTGGLGGYTF.

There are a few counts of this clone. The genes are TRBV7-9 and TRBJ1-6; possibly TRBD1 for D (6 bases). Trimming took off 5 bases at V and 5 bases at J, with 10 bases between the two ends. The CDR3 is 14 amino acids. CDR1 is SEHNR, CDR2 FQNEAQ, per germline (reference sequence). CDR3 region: CASSLDSDNSPLHF. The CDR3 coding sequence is TGTGCCAGCAGCCTGGACAGCGATAATTCACCCCTCCACTTT.

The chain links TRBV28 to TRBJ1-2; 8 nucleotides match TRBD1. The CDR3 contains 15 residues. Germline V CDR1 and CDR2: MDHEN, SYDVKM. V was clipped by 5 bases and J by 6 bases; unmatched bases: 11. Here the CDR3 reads CASSAWTGKGDGYTF. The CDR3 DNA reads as TGTGCCAGCAGTGCGTGGACAGGGAAAGGGGATGGCTACACCTTC.

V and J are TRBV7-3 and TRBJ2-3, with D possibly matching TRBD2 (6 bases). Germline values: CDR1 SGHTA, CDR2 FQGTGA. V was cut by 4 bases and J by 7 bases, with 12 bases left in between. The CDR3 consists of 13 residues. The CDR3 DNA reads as TGTGCCAGCAGCTCGGGGACTGCTAATACGCAGTATTTT. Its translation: CASSSGTANTQYF.

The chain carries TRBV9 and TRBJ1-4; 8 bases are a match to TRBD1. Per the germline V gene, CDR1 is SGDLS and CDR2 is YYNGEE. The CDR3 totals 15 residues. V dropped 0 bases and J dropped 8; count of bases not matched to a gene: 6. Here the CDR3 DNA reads TGTGCCAGCAGCGTAGACGGACAGGGCGGCGAAAAACTGTTTTTT. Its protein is CASSVDGQGGEKLFF.

The CDR3 DNA is TGTGCCAGCAGTTCCCAAATAGGACAGGGTAACAATGAGCAGTTCTTC. It yields the protein CASSSQIGQGNNEQFF. This chain joins TRBV28 and TRBJ2-1; 8 nucleotides align to TRBD1. The CDR3 spans 16 residues. Germline CDR1 and CDR2: MDHEN and SYDVKM. V was clipped by 4 bases and J by 5 bases; unmatched bases: 10.

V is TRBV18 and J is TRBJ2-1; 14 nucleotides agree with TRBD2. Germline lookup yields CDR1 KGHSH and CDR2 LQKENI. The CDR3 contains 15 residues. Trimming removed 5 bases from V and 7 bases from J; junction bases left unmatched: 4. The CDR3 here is CASSIGLAGGNEQFF. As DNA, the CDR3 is TGTGCCAGCTCAATCGGACTAGCGGGAGGTAATGAGCAGTTCTTC. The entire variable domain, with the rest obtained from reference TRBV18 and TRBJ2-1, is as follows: NAGVMQNPRHLVRRRGQEARLRCSPMKGHSHVYWYRQLPEEGLKFMVYLQKENIIDESGMPKERFSAEFPKEGPSILRIQQVVRGDSAAYFCASSIGLAGGNEQFFGPGTRLTVL.

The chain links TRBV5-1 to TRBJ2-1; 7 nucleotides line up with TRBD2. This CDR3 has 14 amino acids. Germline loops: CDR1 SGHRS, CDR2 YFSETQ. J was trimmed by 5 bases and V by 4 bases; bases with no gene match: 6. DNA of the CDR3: TGCGCCAGCAGCCGTAGCGGGCCGAACAATGAGCAGTTCTTC. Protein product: CASSRSGPNNEQFF.

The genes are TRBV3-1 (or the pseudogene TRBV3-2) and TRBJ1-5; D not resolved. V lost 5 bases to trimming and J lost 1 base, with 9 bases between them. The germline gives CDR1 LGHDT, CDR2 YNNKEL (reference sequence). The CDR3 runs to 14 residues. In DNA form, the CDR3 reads TGTGCCAGCAGCGCTACGAGGAGCAATCAGCCCCAGCATTTT. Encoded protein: CASSATRSNQPQHF.

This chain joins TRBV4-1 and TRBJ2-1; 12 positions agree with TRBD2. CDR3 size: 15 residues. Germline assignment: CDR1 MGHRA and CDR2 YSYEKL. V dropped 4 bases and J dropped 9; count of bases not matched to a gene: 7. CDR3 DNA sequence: TGCGCCAGCAGCCGAGCCGGGACTAGCGGGTTTGAGCAGTTCTTC. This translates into CASSRAGTSGFEQFF.

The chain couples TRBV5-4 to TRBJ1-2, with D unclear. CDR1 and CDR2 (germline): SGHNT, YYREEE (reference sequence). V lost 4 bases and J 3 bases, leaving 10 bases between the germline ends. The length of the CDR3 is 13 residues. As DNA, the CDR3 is TGTGCCAGCAGCGATATTTCGGACTATGGCTACACCTTC. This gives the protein CASSDISDYGYTF.

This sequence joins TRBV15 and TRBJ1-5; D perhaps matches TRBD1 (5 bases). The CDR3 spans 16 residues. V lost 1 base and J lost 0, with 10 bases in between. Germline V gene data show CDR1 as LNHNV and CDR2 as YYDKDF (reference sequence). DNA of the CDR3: TGTGCCACCAGCAGAGCCGGACAATATAGCAATCAGCCCCAGCATTTT. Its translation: CATSRAGQYSNQPQHF.

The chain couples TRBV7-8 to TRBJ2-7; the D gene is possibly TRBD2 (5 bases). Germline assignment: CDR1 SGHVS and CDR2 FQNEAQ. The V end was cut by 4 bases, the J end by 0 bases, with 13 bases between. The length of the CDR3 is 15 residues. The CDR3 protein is CASSSELVASYEQYF. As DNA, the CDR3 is TGTGCCAGCAGCTCAGAACTAGTAGCCTCCTACGAGCAGTACTTC.

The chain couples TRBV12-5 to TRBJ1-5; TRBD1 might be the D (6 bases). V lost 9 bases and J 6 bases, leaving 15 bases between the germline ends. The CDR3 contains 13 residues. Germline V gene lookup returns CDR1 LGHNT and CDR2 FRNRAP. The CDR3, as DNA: TGTGCTAGACTGAAGGGGGAGCGTCAGCCCCAGCATTTT. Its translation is CARLKGERQPQHF.